These 22 T cell receptor beta chains originate from one sample sequenced in a study of HIV-infected patients and healthy controls. The repertoire came from unfractionated whole blood and reflected all unsorted peripheral T cells. Alpha and beta constant-region primers primed reverse transcription of 400 to 500 ng RNA. Using multiplexing indices, alpha and beta chain libraries were generated apart by chain-specific third strand synthesis. TCRdb called the 5' RACE reads again in MiXCR, with one record for every CDR3 protein. Of 15,000 to 20,000 distinct CDR3 sequences in the sample, roughly 8.9% are singletons; the top ten hold more than 2%. Sequenced input: blood. Receptor source: an adult in good health.

At least ten counts were recorded for this clonotype. The chain combines TRBV6-6 with TRBJ1-4; D not certain. V was trimmed by 5 bases and J by 8 bases, leaving 12 bases between them. Germline V gives CDR1 MNHNY, CDR2 SVGAGI (reference sequence). There are 13 residues in the CDR3. The CDR3: CASSRRTGEKLFF. The CDR3 nucleotides read TGTGCCAGCAGTCGTCGGACGGGGGAAAAACTGTTTTTT.

This clonotype was seen ten or more times. The V and J genes are TRBV28 and TRBJ1-5; TRBD1 might be the D (6 bases). The CDR3 contains 13 residues. V was clipped by 7 bases and J by 4 bases, with 11 bases between them. Germline values: CDR1 MDHEN, CDR2 SYDVKM. The CDR3 reads CASNQGRNQPQHF. The CDR3 nucleotides are TGTGCCAGCAATCAGGGGAGGAATCAGCCCCAGCATTTT.

This clonotype is medium-sized in the sample. The chain couples TRBV6-5 to TRBJ2-4; 7 nucleotides line up with TRBD2. This CDR3 comprises 14 residues. Germline-derived CDR1 and CDR2 are MNHEY and SVGAGI. V trimming: 6 bases; J trimming: 1 base; junction bases outside the gene matches: 3. The CDR3 bases are TGTGCCAGCAGAAACGGGGGGGCCAAAAACATTCAGTACTTC. It translates to CASRNGGAKNIQYF.

The chain employs TRBV18 and TRBJ1-2; 9 bases line up with TRBD1. Per the germline V gene, CDR1 is KGHSH and CDR2 is LQKENI. With V trimmed by 2 bases and J by 6 bases, 10 bases remained unmatched. The CDR3 sequence is 16 residues long. The CDR3 is CASSPSRDRAGDGYTF. The CDR3 nucleotides are TGTGCCAGCTCACCATCCCGGGACAGGGCAGGGGATGGCTACACCTTC.

This clonotype has at least ten counts. The chain combines TRBV4-3 with TRBJ2-6, with D unclear. Trimming cost V 5 bases and J 6 bases, with 14 bases left between them. The CDR3 is made up of 15 amino acids. CDR1 and CDR2 (germline): LGHNA, YSLEER. CDR3 loop: CASSEAYAEANVLTF. CDR3 sequence (DNA): TGCGCCAGCAGCGAAGCGTACGCAGAGGCCAACGTCCTGACTTTC.

In its sample, this clonotype was seen many times. This rearrangement joins TRBV18 to TRBJ2-1, with D possibly being TRBD2 (6 bases). The V end lost 6 bases, the J end lost 6 bases, and 12 bases lay between the germline ends. The CDR3 length is 13 residues. The germline CDR1 and CDR2 sequences are KGHSH and LQKENI. Here the CDR3 DNA reads TGTGCCAGCTCGAGCGGGTCCAGCAATGAGCAGTTCTTC. Its translation: CASSSGSSNEQFF.

This clonotype was detected many times. The V gene is TRBV2, the J gene TRBJ2-7, with TRBD2 matching 8 bases. The germline V gene encodes CDR1 SNHLY and CDR2 FYNNEI. Losses at the gene ends were 4 bases for V and 4 bases for J; bases not matched to a gene: 3. The CDR3 runs 13 residues. The CDR3 region has the DNA TGTGCCAGCAGTGCGAGCGGGAGTTACGAGCAGTACTTC. Amino acids: CASSASGSYEQYF.

This clonotype was observed at least ten times. The chain recombines TRBV7-2 with TRBJ2-3; possibly TRBD1 for D (6 bases). The CDR3 contains 15 residues. Looked up from germline, CDR1 is SGHTA and CDR2 is FQGNSA. Trimming removed 6 bases from V and 8 bases from J, with 21 bases in between. The CDR3 here is CASRQTGANVGTQYF. Here the CDR3 DNA reads TGTGCCAGCAGGCAGACAGGAGCAAACGTCGGTACGCAGTATTTT.

This clonotype turned up a few times. One end of the junction varies from germline; a read error may be responsible. The chain employs TRBV28 and TRBJ1-1; no clear D gene. Germline CDR1 and CDR2: MDHEN and SYDVKM. The CDR3 extends over 13 amino acids. The chain's CDR3 is CASTPTLKESLLF. The CDR3 DNA is TGTGCCAGCACTCCGACACTGAAGGAGTCTTTACTCTTT.

This clonotype was seen ten or more times. The V and J genes are TRBV5-5 and TRBJ1-5; weak D call: TRBD1 (6 bases). Germline CDR1 and CDR2: SGHKS and YYEKEE (reference sequence). Trimming took off 0 bases at V and 6 bases at J, with 10 bases between the two ends. The CDR3 length is 14 residues. The CDR3 nucleotides read TGTGCCAGCAGCTTGGCAACAGGGACTCAGCCCCAGCATTTT. It specifies CASSLATGTQPQHF.

This clonotype was recorded at least ten times. At one end, the junction sequence differs from germline, possibly due to a read error. Here the CDR3 DNA reads TGCGGCTCCCGTACAGGGGGCCCCATATTTTATCAGCCCCAGCATTTT. As protein: CGSRTGGPIFYQPQHF. The chain uses TRBV28 and TRBJ1-5; the match to TRBD1 covers 9 bases. The CDR3 loop spans 16 amino acids. Germline values: CDR1 MDHEN, CDR2 SYDVKM.

By proportion, this clonotype is medium-sized (0.01 to 0.1%). The chain has TRBV7-2 and TRBJ1-1; 7 nucleotides match TRBD1. Per the germline V gene, CDR1 is SGHTA and CDR2 is FQGNSA. Trimming cost V 5 bases and J 11 bases; bases outside gene matches: 17. The CDR3 runs to 15 residues. Here the CDR3 reads CASSVRGGQDLGAFF. CDR3 in DNA: TGTGCCAGCAGCGTTAGGGGTGGACAGGATCTCGGTGCTTTCTTT.

There are many counts of this clonotype. This rearrangement joins TRBV5-1 to TRBJ2-7; no firm D call. This CDR3 is built from 13 residues. V gave up 0 bases and J gave up 2 bases, with 6 bases separating them. Germline loops: CDR1 SGHRS, CDR2 YFSETQ. The CDR3 reads CASSLGEAYEQYF. In DNA, the CDR3 is TGCGCCAGCAGCTTGGGGGAAGCCTACGAGCAGTACTTC.

Many counts were recorded for this clonotype. The V call is TRBV24-1, the J call TRBJ1-5; D unclear. Germline V gene data show CDR1 as KGHDR and CDR2 as SFDVKD. The CDR3 consists of 14 residues. Trimming cost V 6 bases and J 6 bases, with 14 bases left between them. CDR3 amino acids: CATSSGPSGQPQHF. The CDR3 nucleotides read TGTGCCACCAGTTCGGGCCCTTCGGGTCAGCCCCAGCATTTT.

This clonotype was counted many times. The chain is built from TRBV7-9 and TRBJ2-7, with 13 bases fitting TRBD2. The V gene's germline CDR1 is SEHNR and CDR2 FQNEAQ (reference sequence). V was pared by 4 bases and J by 3 bases, with 9 bases of the junction left unmatched. This CDR3 is built from 17 residues. The CDR3 region is CASSSRLAGGTNYEQYF. In DNA form, the CDR3 reads TGTGCCAGCAGCTCCCGACTAGCGGGGGGAACCAACTACGAGCAGTACTTC.

The chain carries TRBV5-6 and TRBJ2-7, with a weak D call TRBD2 (5 bases). The V gene's germline CDR1 is SGHDT and CDR2 YYEEEE. The CDR3 extends over 14 amino acids. The V gene lost 2 bases and the J gene lost 4 bases, with 13 bases spanning the gap. This CDR3 is CASSLAGITYEQYF. Here the CDR3 DNA reads TGTGCCAGCAGCTTAGCCGGGATTACTTACGAGCAGTACTTC.

This clonotype was seen ten or more times. V gene TRBV6-5 combines with J gene TRBJ2-3, with D possibly being TRBD1 (5 bases). Germline CDR1 and CDR2: MNHEY and SVGAGI. The V end lost 5 bases, the J end lost 0 bases, and 12 bases lay between the germline ends. CDR3 size: 15 residues. CDR3 in amino acids: CASSASRVSTDTQYF. CDR3 DNA: TGTGCCAGCAGTGCATCCAGGGTTAGCACAGATACGCAGTATTTT.

This clonotype occurred many times. CDR3 sequence reads: CASSWGQGAGKLFF. The CDR3 nucleotides read TGTGCCAGCAGCTGGGGACAGGGGGCGGGAAAACTGTTTTTT. This chain links TRBV5-5 with TRBJ1-4; 12 bases match TRBD1. V shed 3 bases, J shed 10 bases, and the junction held 4 bases outside the gene matches. Germline-derived CDR1 and CDR2 are SGHKS and YYEKEE (reference sequence). The CDR3 is 14 residues long. The full variable domain, in which reference TRBV5-5 and TRBJ1-4 provide the parts outside the CDR3, is DAGVTQSPTHLIKTRGQQVTLRCSPISGHKSVSWYQQVLGQGPQFIFQYYEKEERGRGNFPDRFSARQFPNYSSELNVNALLLGDSALYLCASSWGQGAGKLFFGSGTQLSVL.

CDR3 coding DNA: TGTGCCAGCAGTTACGGTCTTCGCGGGGAAAAATATGGCTACACCTTC. This translates into CASSYGLRGEKYGYTF. The V gene is TRBV6-5, the J gene TRBJ1-2; D is ambiguous. This CDR3 contains 16 residues. Trimming took 2 bases from V and 5 from J, leaving 18 bases between them. Germline V gene data show CDR1 as MNHEY and CDR2 as SVGAGI.

This clonotype was recorded many times. The V gene is TRBV6-2 or TRBV6-3, the J gene TRBJ2-7, with D tentatively TRBD2 (6 bases). The CDR3 is made up of 16 amino acids. Trimming removed 10 bases at V and 0 bases at J, with 22 bases between. Per germline, CDR1 MNHEY and CDR2 SVGEGT. The DNA for the CDR3 is TGTGCCACCGAGCCCTCAAGCGGGCCCCGCTCCTACGAGCAGTACTTC. Translation gives CATEPSSGPRSYEQYF.

At least ten counts were recorded for this clonotype. The chain couples TRBV5-6 to TRBJ1-5, with D tentatively TRBD1 (5 bases). Germline loops: CDR1 SGHDT, CDR2 YYEEEE. This CDR3 spans 14 amino acids. V lost 4 bases, J lost 8 bases, and 16 bases lay in between. The CDR3 DNA is TGTGCCAGCAGCGATTCAGGCCGGGGGGAGCCCCAGCATTTT. It specifies CASSDSGRGEPQHF.

This chain joins TRBV3-1 and TRBJ1-3, with unresolved D. V was trimmed by 6 bases and J by 1 base, leaving 10 bases between them. Germline V CDR1 and CDR2: LGHDT, YNNKEL (reference sequence). The CDR3 loop spans 14 amino acids. CDR3 sequence: CASSSWTSGNTIYF. The DNA for the CDR3 is TGTGCCAGCAGTTCGTGGACGTCTGGAAACACCATATATTTT. Together with reference TRBV3-1 and TRBJ1-3, the CDR3 gives the full variable domain: DTAVSQTPKYLVTQMGNDKSIKCEQNLGHDTMYWYKQDSKKFLKIMFSYNNKELIINETVPNRFSPKSPDKAHLNLHINSLELGDSAVYFCASSSWTSGNTIYFGEGSWLTVV.